Listed here are 8 T cell receptor beta chains from one sample, sequenced in a study of radiation and T cells in renal cell carcinoma. Time point defined: blood 4 weeks post-SBRT, at nephrectomy. Treatment specified: 15 Gy SBRT to primary tumor, nephrectomy 4 weeks later. Using immunoSEQ multiplex PCR, the repertoire was profiled, and TCRdb retains in-frame clones only, with some absent. This sample has tens of thousands of clones, with 70% to 90% found just once. The starting material was blood, obtained from a patient whose treatment included radiotherapy and nephrectomy. The receptors derive from a woman in her sixties or seventies with renal cell carcinoma.

CDR3: CASTQYGGRDEQFF. The CDR3 nucleotides read TGTGCCAGCACTCAATACGGGGGGAGGGATGAGCAGTTCTTC. This chain joins TRBV6-5 and TRBJ2-1; 7 bases map to TRBD2. The CDR3 runs 14 residues. V was clipped by 7 bases and J by 8 bases; unmatched bases: 11. The germline CDR1 and CDR2 sequences are MNHEY and SVGAGI.

This rearrangement joins TRBV6-6 to TRBJ2-1; D ambiguous. The CDR3 length is 10 residues. V lost 11 bases, J lost 4 bases, and 6 bases lay in between. CDR1 and CDR2 (germline): MNHNY, SVGAGI (reference sequence). CDR3 nucleotides: TGTGCCGGGGTATACAATGAGCAGTTCTTC. Translation gives CAGVYNEQFF.

This clone was recorded only once. The gene calls are TRBV15 and TRBJ2-7, with TRBD1 matching over 7 bases. Germline-derived CDR1 and CDR2 are LNHNV and YYDKDF (reference sequence). The CDR3 runs to 15 residues. Unmatched junction bases numbered 7, after V lost 1 base and J lost 4 bases. The CDR3 nucleotides read TGTGCCACCAGCAGAGCTCCCGGGACAGCGTACGAGCAGTACTTC. Its protein is CATSRAPGTAYEQYF.

This CDR3 is CASSLNTEGYTF. In nucleotides, the CDR3 is TGTGCCAGCAGCCTCAATACCGAAGGCTACACCTTC. The V and J genes are TRBV7-9 and TRBJ1-2; D not certain. Germline V CDR1 and CDR2: SEHNR, FQNEAQ (reference sequence). Trimming took 5 bases from V and 8 from J, leaving 12 bases between them. The CDR3 is 12 residues long.

J is TRBJ2-1 and V is TRBV27, with D unclear. The CDR3 is 13 amino acids. Trimming stripped 3 bases from V and 10 bases from J, with 13 bases between. From germline, CDR1 is MNHEY and CDR2 SMNVEV (reference sequence). Here the CDR3 DNA reads TGTGCCAGCAGTTTTGCCCTAGGCCCAGAGCAGTTCTTC. The encoded protein is CASSFALGPEQFF.

The genes are TRBV5-1 and TRBJ1-4, with 8 nucleotides matching TRBD1. The J segment lost 6 bases and the V segment lost 4 bases, leaving 11 bases of the junction unmatched. CDR3 size: 16 residues. Germline V gene lookup returns CDR1 SGHRS and CDR2 YFSETQ. The CDR3 DNA reads TGCGCCAGCAGCGCCGATTTACAGGGGGGCGATGAAAAACTGTTTTTT. Protein sequence: CASSADLQGGDEKLFF.

The V gene is TRBV27, the J gene TRBJ1-2, with 8 bases that match TRBD1. Germline V CDR1 and CDR2: MNHEY, SMNVEV (reference sequence). After removal of 3 bases from V and 4 bases from J, the junction contained 7 bases not matched to a gene. CDR3 length: 15 residues. The CDR3 DNA follows: TGTGCCAGCAGTTTTATTATGGGACAGGCCTATGGCTACACCTTC. Its translation: CASSFIMGQAYGYTF.

The genes are TRBV6-4 and TRBJ2-1, with 10 bases fitting TRBD2. CDR3 length: 14 residues. V trimming: 4 bases; J trimming: 6 bases; junction bases outside the gene matches: 3. Germline CDR1 reads MRHNA; CDR2 reads SNTAGT. The CDR3 nucleotides read TGTGCCAGCAGTGGGCTAGCGGGGGTCAATGAGCAGTTCTTC. Translated: CASSGLAGVNEQFF.